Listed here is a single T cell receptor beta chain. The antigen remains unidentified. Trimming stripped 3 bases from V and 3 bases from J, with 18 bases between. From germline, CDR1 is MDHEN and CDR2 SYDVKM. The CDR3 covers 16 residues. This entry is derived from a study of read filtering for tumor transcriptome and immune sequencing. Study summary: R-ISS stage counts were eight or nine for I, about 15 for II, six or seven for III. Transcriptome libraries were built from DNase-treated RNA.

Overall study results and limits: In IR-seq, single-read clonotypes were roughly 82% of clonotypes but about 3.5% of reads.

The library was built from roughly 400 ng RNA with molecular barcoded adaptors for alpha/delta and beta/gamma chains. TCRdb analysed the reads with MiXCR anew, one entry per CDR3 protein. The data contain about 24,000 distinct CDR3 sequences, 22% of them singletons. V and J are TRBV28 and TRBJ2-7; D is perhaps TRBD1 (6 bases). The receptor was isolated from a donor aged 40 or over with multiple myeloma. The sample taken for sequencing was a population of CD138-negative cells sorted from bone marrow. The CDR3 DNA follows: TGTGCCAGCAGTTTTCTGCTCAGGGACACCGGCTACGAGCAGTACTTC. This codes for CASSFLLRDTGYEQYF.